This record covers a single TCR beta chain. Its antigen is still unknown. Generated by immunoSEQ multiplex PCR, the TCRdb table keeps only in-frame clones and is missing some. This table holds about 360,000 clones, 75% to 90% found once. The V end was cut by 4 bases, the J end by 6 bases, with 16 bases between. Per germline, CDR1 SEHNR and CDR2 FQNEAQ (reference sequence). The CDR3 loop spans 15 amino acids. The data stem from a study of cytomegalovirus exposure and HLA in healthy donors. Whole-study results and caveats: CMV antigen specificity was confirmed in vitro for a few CMV-associated chains.

Input material: PBMCs. The sequence was collected from a woman aged 18-29 years in good health and CMV-seronegative. This chain uses TRBV7-9 with TRBJ1-5, with D possibly TRBD1 on 6 matching bases. CDR3 coding DNA: TGTGCCAGCAGCTCCTCAGGGGTCCTTGGTCAGCCCCAGCATTTT. It specifies CASSSSGVLGQPQHF.